This T cell receptor (beta chain) comes out of a study of blood T cell repertoires in COVID-19. Turning to the study itself: Some COVID-19 samples were acute and others convalescent; all came from the United States, Italy and Spain.

Profiled with immunoSEQ multiplex PCR; TCRdb holds only in-frame clones, not every one. The sample contains about 120,000 clones, around nine tenths of which appear only once. Germline assignment: CDR1 MNHNY and CDR2 SVGAGI (reference sequence). This CDR3 contains 14 residues. V was clipped by 6 bases and J by 10 bases; unmatched bases: 7. This clonotype was obtained from a man aged 45-60 years with active COVID-19. The gene calls are TRBV6-6 and TRBJ2-3; 13 bases fit TRBD2. The sample consisted of peripheral blood. CDR3 sequence reads: CASSQLAGGLAQYF. CDR3 DNA: TGTGCCAGCAGCCAACTAGCGGGAGGGCTTGCGCAGTATTTT.